The next 13 T cell receptor beta chains were all read from a single sample in a study of OX40 agonist ivuxolimab in advanced cancers. Here immunoSEQ multiplex PCR was the method, and the copy in TCRdb shows in-frame clones only, minus some. The repertoire holds 68,000 or so clones, with nearly 85% as singletons. The specimen comprised CD4+ or CD8+ T cells sorted from blood, sampled in a trial of the OX40 agonist ivuxolimab. All receptors derive from an adult with an advanced solid tumor such as melanoma, head and neck, liver or kidney cancer.

This chain joins TRBV4-1 and TRBJ1-2; a weak D match, TRBD1 (5 bases). This CDR3 is 15 amino acids long. The V gene lost 6 bases and the J gene lost 3 bases, with 17 bases spanning the gap. The germline V gene has CDR1 MGHRA and CDR2 YSYEKL. The CDR3 region is CASRRDASGDYGYTF. The DNA for the CDR3 is TGCGCCAGCAGGCGGGACGCCTCCGGGGACTATGGCTACACCTTC.

The rearrangement joins TRBV29-1 to TRBJ2-2; 7 bases are shared with TRBD1. This CDR3 has 13 residues. The germline CDR1 and CDR2 sequences are SQVTM and ANQGSEA. V was pared by 7 bases and J by 1 base, with 3 bases of the junction left unmatched. The CDR3 DNA reads TGCAGCGACCGGGACAGGAACACCGGGGAGCTGTTTTTT. Translated: CSDRDRNTGELFF.

The chain employs TRBV29-1 and TRBJ2-1, with a possible D match to TRBD2 (6 bases). The germline CDR1 and CDR2 sequences are SQVTM and ANQGSEA. The germline V and J ends were trimmed by 7 bases and 6 bases, with 10 bases remaining between them. The CDR3 length is 11 residues. CDR3 region: CSAHGGNEQFF. CDR3 nucleotides: TGCAGCGCCCACGGGGGCAATGAGCAGTTCTTC.

The gene calls are TRBV9 and TRBJ2-1; TRBD1 is a possible D gene (6 bases). V was cut by 4 bases and J by 1 base, with 15 bases left in between. This CDR3 spans 16 amino acids. Germline V gene data show CDR1 as SGDLS and CDR2 as YYNGEE. In DNA form, the CDR3 reads TGTGCCAGCAGCTTCGGGACACCTTCTTCCTACAATGAGCAGTTCTTC. As protein: CASSFGTPSSYNEQFF.

This clone has just a few counts. V and J are TRBV7-7 and TRBJ2-3, with unresolved D. CDR1 and CDR2 from the germline V gene are SSHAT and FNYEAQ (reference sequence). V lost 4 bases, J lost 4 bases, and 15 bases lay in between. This CDR3 spans 15 amino acids. For the CDR3, the DNA is TGTGCCAGCAGCTCTGGGATCGCTGCGGCAGATACGCAGTATTTT. Encoded protein: CASSSGIAAADTQYF.

Worth noting for this clone: One end of the junction does not line up with germline, which may come from a read error. The chain employs TRBV7-2 and TRBJ1-2; D unclear. Germline loops: CDR1 SGHTA, CDR2 FQGNSA. This CDR3 has 12 residues. The CDR3 protein is CASSLEIGDSHF. The CDR3 region has the DNA TGTGCCAGCAGCTTAGAGATTGGAGATTCGCACTTC. The full variable domain, rest sourced from reference TRBV7-2 and TRBJ1-2, is GAGVSQSPSNKVTEKGKDVELRCDPISGHTALYWYRQSLGQGLEFLIYFQGNSAPDKSGLPSDRFSAERTGGSVSTLTIQRTQQEDSAVYLCASSLEIGDSHFGSGTRLTVV.

The rearrangement joins TRBV5-1 to TRBJ2-3; TRBD2 aligns across 10 bases. The V gene's germline CDR1 is SGHRS and CDR2 YFSETQ. The V and J ends lost 7 bases and 5 bases, in that order; junction bases with no gene match: 31. This CDR3 spans 22 amino acids. CDR3 bases: TGCGCCAGCTTACCGGGACAAACTATCCTTCCCAAACTAGCGGGGAAGGGAGATACGCAGTATTTT. Its translation is CASLPGQTILPKLAGKGDTQYF.

This chain joins TRBV7-9 and TRBJ2-5, with a tentative D call TRBD1 (7 bases). Trimming pared 5 bases from V and 4 bases from J, leaving 14 bases between. Germline loops: CDR1 SEHNR, CDR2 FQNEAQ (reference sequence). The CDR3 has 14 residues. In nucleotides, the CDR3 is TGTGCCAGCAGCACCAGACAGGGAGGAGAGACCCAGTACTTC. Amino acid sequence: CASSTRQGGETQYF.

The count of this clone is one. The chain combines TRBV9 with TRBJ1-1, with D unclear. V dropped 3 bases and J dropped 1 base, with 7 bases sitting between them. The CDR3 contains 13 residues. Germline lookup yields CDR1 SGDLS and CDR2 YYNGEE. The CDR3 protein is CASSGTENTEAFF. Written as DNA, the CDR3 is TGTGCCAGCAGCGGAACAGAGAACACTGAAGCTTTCTTT.

This chain uses TRBV5-1 with TRBJ1-6, with 8 bases identical to TRBD1. Looked up from germline, CDR1 is SGHRS and CDR2 is YFSETQ. The ends lost 3 bases at V and 7 bases at J; junction bases unmatched: 3. This CDR3 comprises 14 residues. The CDR3 DNA reads TGCGCCAGCAGCTCCGGACAGGGAAATTCACCCCTCCACTTT. Its translation: CASSSGQGNSPLHF.

The chain has TRBV7-3 and TRBJ1-1; D is unresolved. This CDR3 is built from 13 residues. V was shortened by 1 base and J by 1 base, with 4 bases between the two germline ends. The germline gives CDR1 SGHTA, CDR2 FQGTGA. The CDR3 bases are TGTGCCAGCAGCTTAATAGAGAACACTGAAGCTTTCTTT. This sequence encodes CASSLIENTEAFF.

The rearrangement uses TRBV28 and TRBJ2-7, with TRBD2 identical over 8 bases. The CDR3 consists of 15 residues. Germline V CDR1 and CDR2: MDHEN, SYDVKM. Trimming at V came to 3 bases and at J to 4 bases, leaving 8 bases not matched to a gene. This chain's CDR3 is CASSLTGTRDYEQYF. CDR3 bases: TGTGCCAGCAGTTTGACCGGGACTAGAGATTACGAGCAGTACTTC.

The chain joins TRBV2 to TRBJ1-5; D is uncertain. CDR3 length: 18 amino acids. The V end lost 4 bases, the J end lost 3 bases, and 22 bases lay between the germline ends. Germline CDR1 is SNHLY and CDR2 is FYNNEI. The DNA for the CDR3 is TGTGCCAGCAGTGGGCACAGAAACCCCAAGCTCCCCAATCAGCCCCAGCATTTT. It specifies CASSGHRNPKLPNQPQHF.